This TCR beta chain was sequenced in a study of cytomegalovirus exposure and HLA in healthy donors. Whole-study results and caveats: The study flagged fewer than 200 TCR beta chains as cytomegalovirus-associated.

Germline trimming cut 2 bases from V and 3 bases from J; bases unmatched to any gene: 9. Per germline, CDR1 GTSNPN and CDR2 SVGIG (reference sequence). This CDR3 comprises 15 residues. A note on this clone: Its antigen is not known.

Primers: 60 Vbeta forward and 13 Jbeta reverse. TCRdb's table, derived via immunoSEQ multiplex PCR, lists solely in-frame clones and lacks some. The sample includes about 160,000 clones, around 79% seen only once; the top ten take about 4.6%. The chain couples TRBV30 to TRBJ2-7; 8 nucleotides match TRBD1. Sequencing was performed on PBMCs. The clonotype was recovered from a man aged 40-49 years in good health and CMV-seronegative. In DNA, the CDR3 is TGTGCCTGGAGTAAGCAGGACAGGGTGAACTACGAGCAGTACTTC. Translation: CAWSKQDRVNYEQYF.